This TCR beta chain was retrieved from a study of blood T cell repertoires in COVID-19. Study-wide background: The samples span acute and convalescent COVID-19 from the United States, Italy and Spain. T cells, B-cell-depleted T cells, or PBMCs supplied cDNA or gDNA.

The germline CDR1 and CDR2 sequences are LNHNV and YYDKDF (reference sequence). CDR3 length equals 15 residues. V lost 8 bases to trimming and J lost 1 base, with 17 bases between them. Those enrolled in Seattle joined during active infection and were followed longitudinally afterward. Authors' data handling: How many nucleated cells were present was estimated from reference gene primer amplification. The assay was immunoSEQ multiplex PCR, and TCRdb's table has in-frame clones only and misses some. The V and J calls and the clone size are those of that table, but D and trimming were determined from the DNA. Seen here are 50,000 to 60,000 clones, roughly 84% observed once, and the top ten hold about 9.1%.

The receptor's source is a man at least 80 years old with COVID-19, enrolled during active disease. Sequenced sample: peripheral blood. The chain combines TRBV15 with TRBJ1-2; D is unclear. The CDR3 region is CATAEQSADNYGYTF. In DNA, the CDR3 is TGTGCCACCGCAGAACAGAGTGCAGATAACTATGGCTACACCTTC.